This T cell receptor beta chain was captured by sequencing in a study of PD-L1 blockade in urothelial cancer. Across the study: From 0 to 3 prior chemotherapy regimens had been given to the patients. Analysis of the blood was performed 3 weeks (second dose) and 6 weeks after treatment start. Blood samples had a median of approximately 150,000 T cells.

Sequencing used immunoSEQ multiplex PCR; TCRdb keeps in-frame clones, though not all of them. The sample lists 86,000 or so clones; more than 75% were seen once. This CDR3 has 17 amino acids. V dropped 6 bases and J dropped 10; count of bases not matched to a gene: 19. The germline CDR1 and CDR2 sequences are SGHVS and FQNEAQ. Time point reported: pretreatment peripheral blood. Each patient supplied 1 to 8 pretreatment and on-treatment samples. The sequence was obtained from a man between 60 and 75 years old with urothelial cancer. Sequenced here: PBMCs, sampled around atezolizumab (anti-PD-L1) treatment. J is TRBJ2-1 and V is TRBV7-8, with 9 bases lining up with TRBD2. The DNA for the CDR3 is TGTGCCAGCAGTTCCGATGCCGGACTAGCGCCATCAATAGAGCAGTTCTTC. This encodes CASSSDAGLAPSIEQFF.